These 11 T cell receptor beta chains came from one sample sequenced in a study of identical twins. One entry per CDR3 protein, called by TCRdb with MiXCR from the 5' RACE reads. The data show 1.5 million to 2 million distinct CDR3 sequences, with 32% seen just once and 0.25% to 0.3% held by the top ten. The sequenced sample was cord blood. These TCRs come from a newborn girl in good health.

This rearrangement joins TRBV3-1 to TRBJ1-2; the D is unclear. Per the germline V gene, CDR1 is LGHDT and CDR2 is YNNKEL (reference sequence). The CDR3 is made up of 15 amino acids. V gave up 6 bases and J gave up 0 bases, with 14 bases separating them. CDR3 nucleotide sequence: TGTGCCAGCAGTCCAGGCCGGTGGGCTAACTATGGCTACACCTTC. As protein: CASSPGRWANYGYTF.

Only a few counts were recorded for this clonotype. The V call is TRBV2, the J call TRBJ2-3, with no clear D. V was cut by 8 bases and J by 1 base, with 7 bases left in between. CDR1 and CDR2 from the germline V gene are SNHLY and FYNNEI. There are 12 residues in the CDR3. The CDR3 coding sequence is TGTGCCAGCGCCGCTGGCACAGATACGCAGTATTTT. The encoded protein is CASAAGTDTQYF.

Here the CDR3 reads CSAIHRLAGVMGELFF. In DNA form, the CDR3 reads TGCAGTGCTATTCATCGCCTAGCGGGGGTAATGGGGGAGCTGTTTTTT. This chain connects TRBV20-1 to TRBJ2-2, with 10 bases that match TRBD2. Looked up from germline, CDR1 is DFQATT and CDR2 is SNEGSKA (reference sequence). The J segment lost 8 bases and the V segment lost 4 bases, leaving 13 bases of the junction unmatched. CDR3 length: 16 residues.

The chain joins TRBV9 to TRBJ1-2, with no clear D. The CDR3 is made up of 13 amino acids. Trimming removed 4 bases at V and 3 bases at J, with 10 bases between. The V gene's germline CDR1 is SGDLS and CDR2 YYNGEE. The CDR3 protein is CASSIGSDYGYTF. CDR3 in DNA: TGTGCCAGCAGCATAGGGTCCGACTATGGCTACACCTTC. Full variable domain (outside the CDR3, taken from reference TRBV9 and TRBJ1-2): DSGVTQTPKHLITATGQRVTLRCSPRSGDLSVYWYQQSLDQGLQFLIQYYNGEERAKGNILERFSAQQFPDLHSELNLSSLELGDSALYFCASSIGSDYGYTFGSGTRLTVV.

This clonotype has just a few counts. V usage is TRBV10-1 and J usage is TRBJ2-3, with 10 bases identical to TRBD2. The CDR3 sequence is 15 residues long. V lost 3 bases to trimming and J lost 5 bases; unmatched junction nucleotides: 5. Germline values: CDR1 WNHNN, CDR2 SYGVQD (reference sequence). Here the CDR3 DNA reads TGCGCCAGCAGTGATCCAGCGGGGGGGAAAGATACGCAGTATTTT. It codes for CASSDPAGGKDTQYF.

The V and J genes are TRBV7-9 and TRBJ2-4; the D is unclear. The CDR3 sequence is 15 residues long. Germline CDR1 reads SEHNR; CDR2 reads FQNEAQ (reference sequence). V lost 3 bases to trimming and J lost 4 bases, with 13 bases between them. CDR3 coding DNA: TGTGCCAGCAGCTTGGTTTCGACAACTAAAAACATTCAGTACTTC. It translates to CASSLVSTTKNIQYF.

This clonotype was counted a few times. The CDR3 loop is CSARAPPLADKNIQYF. DNA for the CDR3: TGCAGTGCTAGAGCCCCCCCCCTAGCGGACAAAAACATTCAGTACTTC. J is TRBJ2-4 and V is TRBV20-1, with 7 bases aligning to TRBD2. In germline, CDR1 is DFQATT, CDR2 SNEGSKA (reference sequence). This CDR3 comprises 16 residues. Trimming at V came to 1 base and at J to 3 bases, leaving 9 bases not matched to a gene.

This chain connects TRBV20-1 to TRBJ2-7, with D unresolved. CDR3 length: 13 amino acids. The V end lost 5 bases, the J end lost 6 bases, and 17 bases lay between the germline ends. The germline CDR1 and CDR2 sequences are DFQATT and SNEGSKA (reference sequence). In DNA form, the CDR3 reads TGCAGTGCTGGGCACTCTCAAATCCGCGAGCAGTACTTC. Protein sequence: CSAGHSQIREQYF.

This clonotype was recorded many times. The chain employs TRBV28 and TRBJ1-2, with TRBD1 identical over 7 bases. Trimming cost V 5 bases and J 5 bases; bases outside gene matches: 11. The CDR3 totals 15 residues. CDR1 is MDHEN, CDR2 SYDVKM, per germline. The CDR3 region has the DNA TGTGCCAGCAGTGCCCCACAGGGGCCCCTTTATGGCTACACCTTC. Protein: CASSAPQGPLYGYTF.

The genes are TRBV12-3 or TRBV12-4 and TRBJ2-3; 8 nucleotides align to TRBD2. The CDR3 runs 17 residues. Losses at the gene ends were 2 bases for V and 0 bases for J; bases not matched to a gene: 7. The CDR3 loop reads CASSLSGGLSSTDTQYF. DNA of the CDR3: TGTGCCAGCAGTTTAAGCGGGGGCTTATCTAGCACAGATACGCAGTATTTT.

In the case of this clonotype: A much larger clonotype is one base distant, so this may be a read error. The J gene is TRBJ2-5, the V gene TRBV29-1; weak D call: TRBD2 (5 bases). The CDR3 contains 14 residues. Trimming took 4 bases from V and 11 from J, leaving 23 bases between them. The germline V gene has CDR1 SQVTM and CDR2 ANQGSEA. The CDR3 coding sequence is TGCAGCGTTGTGGCTAGCCCCTACTACAATGAGCAGTACTTC. Translating it yields CSVVASPYYNEQYF.